This TCR beta chain stems from a study of T cells in Graves' hyperthyroidism and ophthalmopathy. General study points: Most expanded thyroid clonotypes above 0.001 also appeared in blood.

Trimming removed 5 bases from V and 3 bases from J, with 11 bases in between. Germline lookup yields CDR1 LGHNA and CDR2 YSLEER. The CDR3 sequence is 13 residues long. Amplification targeted TCR beta CDR3 regions from RNA transcripts. HTBI primers were the set used in a first-round RT-PCR of the TCR CDR3. TCRdb analysed the multiplex PCR reads with MiXCR anew, one entry per CDR3 protein. The sample contains around 580,000 distinct CDR3 sequences, roughly 46% of which appear only once. A patient was excluded if there was uncontrolled infection, other autoimmune disease, pregnancy or lactation. Diagnosing involved the use of clinical symptoms, serum thyroxine and TRAb, thyroid ultrasound and orbital computed tomography. Concerning this clonotype: Its antigen is currently unknown.

V usage is TRBV4-3 and J usage is TRBJ2-7, with a weak D call TRBD2 (5 bases). The sequenced sample was peripheral blood or thyroid tissue (not recorded which). The TCR originated in a woman under 30 with Graves' hyperthyroidism. The CDR3 region is CASSSGIIYEQYF. The CDR3 DNA reads as TGCGCCAGCAGCTCGGGGATAATCTACGAGCAGTACTTC.